This T cell receptor (beta chain) is drawn from a study of molecular identifiers for immune sequencing clone quantification. Construction of naive CD8 libraries employed about 17,000 to 1,100,000 sorted cells together with 10%, 30% or 50% RNA. Bulk libraries came from a prior protocol with listed TCR primers. TCRdb redid the calling of the PCR reads with MiXCR, one entry per CDR3 protein. The sample has approximately 630,000 distinct CDR3 sequences; less than 30% are singletons. Per the germline V gene, CDR1 is LNHNV and CDR2 is YYDKDF (reference sequence). This CDR3 spans 13 amino acids. V was pared by 8 bases and J by 4 bases, with 15 bases between.

V is TRBV15 and J is TRBJ2-7; the D call may be TRBD1 or TRBD2 (5 bases each). Specimen: naive CD8+ T cells from blood, with Jurkat cell RNA spiked in. Noted subset: FACS-sorted CD8+CD4-CCR7+CD45RA+ naive T cells. The TCR comes from a human donor in good health. Some libraries in this study had Jurkat cell RNA spiked in. The CDR3 is CATGTGTGYEQYF. Here the CDR3 DNA reads TGTGCCACCGGCACGGGGACGGGATACGAGCAGTACTTC.